This T cell receptor beta chain was documented in a study of T cell responses to AZD1222 COVID-19 vaccine. Study-wide results and caveats: Clonal diversity was possibly underestimated, and white British individuals and females predominated among donors. Repertoire sampling was restricted to post-peak T cell response timepoints.

Turning to this clone: Its matching antigen is unknown.

Sequencing was performed with immunoSEQ multiplex PCR; in TCRdb, only in-frame clones are kept and a portion is missing. Of about 150,000 clones in the sample, roughly nine tenths were seen once. Germline V lookup: CDR1 MDHEN, CDR2 SYDVKM. The CDR3 is 15 residues long. V was pared by 2 bases and J by 12 bases, with 15 bases of the junction left unmatched. V is TRBV28 and J is TRBJ1-2; 7 nucleotides line up with TRBD1. Source: peripheral blood, taken on day 0 of MenACWY control vaccination. The sequence was collected from an adult in good health. CDR3 sequence: CASSLIGLGDRKNTF. CDR3 DNA: TGTGCCAGCAGTTTAATAGGGCTCGGGGACAGAAAGAACACCTTC.